One sample yielded the 14 T cell receptor beta chains listed below, sequenced in a study of blood T cell repertoires in COVID-19. The table came from immunoSEQ multiplex PCR; TCRdb's copy has only in-frame clones and leaves some out. This table holds 65,000 to 80,000 clones, 80% to 90% found once. Sequences were obtained from peripheral blood. The receptor source for this set is a man aged 45-60 years with active COVID-19.

This chain uses TRBV5-4 with TRBJ1-1, with TRBD1 matching 11 bases. The CDR3 covers 16 residues. V gave up 4 bases and J gave up 3 bases; unmatched junction bases: 8. Germline assignment: CDR1 SGHNT and CDR2 YYREEE (reference sequence). CDR3 bases: TGTGCCAGCAGCAAGGACAGGGGGCAGGTGGACACTGAAGCTTTCTTT. Translating gives CASSKDRGQVDTEAFF.

The chain has TRBV29-1 and TRBJ2-2, with 10 bases aligning to TRBD1. V shed 1 base, J shed 6 bases, and the junction held 11 bases outside the gene matches. Germline lookup yields CDR1 SQVTM and CDR2 ANQGSEA. This CDR3 contains 17 residues. Here the CDR3 reads CSVEGGPGQGISGELFF. CDR3 nucleotides: TGCAGCGTTGAAGGGGGACCGGGACAGGGGATTTCCGGGGAGCTGTTTTTT.

J is TRBJ2-5 and V is TRBV9; 10 bases line up with TRBD1. CDR1 is SGDLS, CDR2 YYNGEE, per germline. CDR3 size: 17 residues. J lost 5 bases, V lost 0 bases, and 10 bases had no gene match. The CDR3 DNA sequence: TGTGCCAGCAGCGTAGCTCCTCCGGACAGGGGGAAGGAGACCCAGTACTTC. The encoded protein is CASSVAPPDRGKETQYF.

V usage is TRBV19 and J usage is TRBJ2-7; 8 nucleotides line up with TRBD2. The CDR3 sequence is 15 residues long. The junction had 6 bases not matched to a gene; V was cut back by 5 bases and J by 0 bases. Germline assignment: CDR1 LNHDA and CDR2 SQIVND (reference sequence). The chain's CDR3 is CASSGLAGSSYEQYF. The CDR3 DNA sequence: TGTGCCAGTAGTGGGCTAGCGGGCAGCTCCTACGAGCAGTACTTC.

The chain combines TRBV6-2 or TRBV6-3 with TRBJ1-5, with D perhaps TRBD1 (5 bases). CDR1 and CDR2 (germline): MNHEY, SVGEGT. The CDR3 spans 16 residues. Trimming pared 0 bases from V and 2 bases from J, leaving 11 bases between. The CDR3 DNA reads TGTGCCAGCAGTTACTCGCAGGGTTTGGGCAATCAGCCCCAGCATTTT. It translates to CASSYSQGLGNQPQHF.

The chain joins TRBV27 to TRBJ2-7; D may be TRBD1 (6 bases). CDR1 and CDR2 from the germline V gene are MNHEY and SMNVEV (reference sequence). The V and J ends lost 4 bases and 3 bases respectively, with 10 bases between them. The CDR3 loop spans 13 amino acids. As DNA, the CDR3 is TGTGCCAGCAGTTACAGGGACAACTACGAGCAGTACTTC. Translation gives CASSYRDNYEQYF.

The chain is built from TRBV7-2 and TRBJ2-7, with D possibly matching TRBD1 (7 bases). Germline-derived CDR1 and CDR2 are SGHTA and FQGNSA. The CDR3 sequence is 15 residues long. Trimming cost V 2 bases and J 6 bases, with 17 bases left between them. The CDR3: CASSLRGPGGPEQYF. In nucleotides, the CDR3 is TGTGCCAGCAGCTTAAGGGGGCCTGGGGGGCCCGAGCAGTACTTC.

The V and J genes are TRBV2 and TRBJ1-5, with D possibly TRBD1 on 6 matching bases. The V gene's germline CDR1 is SNHLY and CDR2 FYNNEI. There are 12 residues in the CDR3. Trimming pared 6 bases from V and 4 bases from J, leaving 7 bases between. CDR3 in DNA: TGTGCCAGCAGGGACAGTAATCAGCCCCAGCATTTT. Its protein is CASRDSNQPQHF.

The gene calls are TRBV13 and TRBJ1-6; D not certain. Trimming cost V 4 bases and J 10 bases, with 14 bases left between them. CDR1 is PRHDT and CDR2 is FYEKMQ in the germline V gene (reference sequence). This CDR3 comprises 14 residues. CDR3 DNA sequence: TGTGCCAGCAGCTCCGGTGCCCCCGGGTCACCCCTCCACTTT. Translating gives CASSSGAPGSPLHF.

The CDR3 reads CASSLRGGDYGYTF. The CDR3 nucleotides read TGTGCCAGCAGTTTAAGGGGAGGAGACTATGGCTACACCTTC. The chain carries TRBV28 and TRBJ1-2; maybe TRBD1 (5 bases). V lost 2 bases and J lost 3, with 10 bases in between. The CDR3 runs to 14 residues. Germline V CDR1 and CDR2: MDHEN, SYDVKM.

CDR3 DNA sequence: TGTGCCAGCAGTCCGTCTAAAGGGAGCTACCGAGGCTACACCTTC. Residues: CASSPSKGSYRGYTF. The chain links TRBV28 to TRBJ1-2; no definite D call. Germline assignment: CDR1 MDHEN and CDR2 SYDVKM. With 5 bases removed from V and 8 bases from J, the gap between germline ends came to 21 bases. This CDR3 spans 15 amino acids.

The chain combines TRBV7-2 with TRBJ2-5; TRBD2 aligns across 9 bases. The CDR3 length is 17 residues. V dropped 3 bases and J dropped 1; count of bases not matched to a gene: 9. Germline loops: CDR1 SGHTA, CDR2 FQGNSA. The CDR3 region has the DNA TGTGCCAGCAGCTTGGGTGGAGGGCGGGGGGGCCAAGAGACCCAGTACTTC. Protein: CASSLGGGRGGQETQYF.

Here the CDR3 reads CASSYRDRSQPQHF. Written as DNA, the CDR3 is TGTGCCAGCAGCTACCGGGACAGGTCTCAGCCCCAGCATTTT. The V call is TRBV2, the J call TRBJ1-5, with 8 bases identical to TRBD1. The ends lost 6 bases at V and 6 bases at J; junction bases unmatched: 7. CDR1 and CDR2 (germline): SNHLY, FYNNEI. This CDR3 has 14 residues.

The V gene is TRBV7-2, the J gene TRBJ2-2; possibly TRBD1 for D (6 bases). Trimming removed 1 base from V and 5 bases from J, with 11 bases in between. Germline CDR1 reads SGHTA; CDR2 reads FQGNSA. This CDR3 spans 15 amino acids. CDR3 DNA sequence: TGTGCCAGCAGCTTAGACAGGGCACGGACCGGGGAGCTGTTTTTT. Residues: CASSLDRARTGELFF.